The TCR beta chain described here comes from a study of cytomegalovirus exposure and HLA in healthy donors (TCRdb year 2017). Regarding the research as a whole: An earlier analysis of some 600 of the donors reported around 280 Gb of sequence data and 90 million to 120 million unique TCR beta sequences obtained from about 200 million T cells. On average, over 200,000 unique TCR beta nucleotide sequences were sequenced per donor among some 420 genotyped donors of the cohort, with around 19% of those sequences being non-productive. HLA typing covered class I and class II loci at four-digit resolution. Among the approximately 400 genotyped donors, approximately 76% belonged to the genetic ancestry cluster associated with self-reported Caucasian donors. Four to six DR-DQ haplotypes were handled as single units for association and clustering because linkage in the cohort was strong. To study patterns of TCR occurrence, a later analysis re-analyzed previously published TCR beta repertoires from several hundred donors and added high-resolution HLA genotyping. Using immunosequencing, the study profiled T cell repertoires from fewer than 850 subjects and related those repertoires to cytomegalovirus serostatus. A separate validation cohort of roughly 130 different subjects was used in addition to the approximately 670-subject first cohort. A later genetic analysis took genome-wide SNP genotypes for about three fifths of the 666 donors and used that subset as a discovery cohort. The study was designed to test whether signatures of past pathogen exposure could be identified by cataloging public T cell receptors. Rather than drawing on any new phenotypic data, the later analysis identified candidate immune exposures from TCR beta sequences and the way those sequences occurred across donors. Donor age, sex, ethnicity and CMV serostatus were compiled alongside the repertoire data. The number of typed donors differed by locus: about 620-640 for A, B, C, DRB1 and DQB1; approximately 540 for DQA1; approximately 610 for DPA1; and roughly 470 for DPB1. Every repertoire in the discovery cohort had been generated on one and the same sequencing platform. High-throughput TCR immunosequencing, statistical association of individual TCRs with disease status, and machine learning were combined to predict cytomegalovirus infection status. To decide whether each TCR beta V gene segment behaved as functional or pseudogenic, an earlier analysis of several hundred of the donors relied on high-throughput TCR beta sequencing. About 300 gigabases of sequencing data and around 87 million unique TCR sequences were included in an early release covering under 650 HLA-typed donors.

The library was prepared using the immunoSEQ multiplex PCR assay. The multiplex PCR relied on a mix of 60 forward primers for TCR Vbeta segments and 13 reverse primers for TCR Jbeta segments. The CDR3 region of rearranged TCR beta genes was amplified from genomic DNA with a multiplex PCR assay. Amplified TCR beta libraries were sequenced as 87-base-pair reads on the Illumina HiSeq System. In the authors' own workflow: Across the 600 to 700 repertoires, a later analysis counted approximately 75 million unique TCR beta chains, around 10 million of which were shared by at least two donors. A nearest-neighbor algorithm error-corrected the raw reads and collapsed the reads into unique sequences, merging closely related sequences to remove PCR and sequencing errors. To assign V, D and J gene segments, CDR3 sequences were aligned to IMGT reference sequences. For a sequence to be retained, a match of at least six nucleotides was required to both a V gene segment and a J gene segment. A rearrangement counted as productive if the CDR3 had no stop codons and remained in frame with V and J, and every other rearrangement counted as non-productive. CDR3 was defined according to IMGT convention as the region running from the second conserved V-encoded cysteine to the conserved J-encoded phenylalanine. The earlier analysis of roughly 590 of the donors excluded sequences that lacked an unambiguous match to a single V gene segment. An earlier analysis of a few hundred of the donors called V segments functional above 56.7% productive rearrangements and segregating when the between-donor standard deviation exceeded 5%. To diagnose cytomegalovirus status from the catalog of TCR beta chain sequences, a statistical classification framework was built. A later analysis assigned V and J genes by comparing TCR nucleotide sequences with IMGT/GENE-DB human TR gene sequences. The TCRdist pipeline was used in a later analysis to assign CDR3 sequences and most-parsimonious VDJ recombination scenarios. A later analysis defined each TCR beta chain by its CDR3 amino acid sequence plus V-gene family, and excluded reads lacking a unique V-gene family. To address suspected cross-contamination and a sequencing artifact, a later analysis removed approximately 590 highly shared, low-generation-probability nucleotide sequences. In a later analysis, a clonal expansion index for each public chain was calculated from normalized within-repertoire ranks of inferred template counts. In a later analysis, generation probabilities were computed using a VDJ recombination model fitted to out-of-frame rearrangements, and the results were checked against IGoR. Hypergeometric tests were used in a later analysis to score TCR-TCR, TCR-HLA and TCR-CMV co-occurrence, with a repertoire-size bias correction applied to the TCR pairs. A later analysis estimated false discovery rates by permuting HLA or CMV assignments 20 times. In a later analysis, co-occurring TCRs were grouped with DBSCAN, and TCRdist sequence similarity was added when clustering was performed within HLA-allele-positive subsets. Co-occurrence clustering excluded repertoires with fewer than 30,000 or more than 120,000 public chains, plus five with anomalous nucleotide sharing. In its TCRdb copy, this immuneACCESS table keeps in-frame sequences only and misses some clones. Where compared with another copy, unresolved V genes explain less than half of these, and the others have no known cause. That table furnishes V, J and clone size, whereas the DNA furnished D and trimming. The sample has 130,000 to 150,000 clones on record, roughly 77% of them singletons. Jointly, the top ten make up approximately 2% of the sample.

This clone has only a few counts. Its antigen specificity is not known. No per-base quality is available; no much larger clone lies one base away. Per the germline V gene, MDHEN is the CDR1 and SYDVKM is the CDR2. The CDR3 numbers 13 residues from cysteine through phenylalanine. Solely the CDR3 DNA is kept, with 39 bases framed from the first base. V gives up 3 bases and J gives up 5 bases, and the segment between their germline ends measures 10 bases. The cohort was made up of about 670 healthy bone marrow donors. All cohort members were sampled while nominally healthy, although unrecorded immune exposures were likely present. The donor tested CMV seronegative and was one of the 352 seronegative cohort members. Every donor gave a peripheral blood sample, and the peripheral blood mononuclear cells from that sample were used for TCR beta sequencing. The Qiagen DNeasy Blood Extraction Kit was used to extract genomic DNA from the blood cell samples.

What the authors observed across the whole study: According to a later analysis, TCR association rates differed among HLA loci, with DRB1 alleles showing the most associated TCRs and HLA-C alleles showing the fewest. Strong co-occurrence of HLA alleles, especially DR and DQ, made assigning TCR associations to individual alleles difficult. Sequencing depth was assumed to be roughly uniform across donors in the presence/absence analyses, though that assumption may not hold. In this cohort, only TCR beta chains were sequenced, and detectable features were limited by the absence of alpha or paired-chain data. Some 15 rarely observed V segments, including chromosome 9 orphons, were excluded from the earlier analysis of almost 600 of the donors because counts were too low. The 87-base-pair reads could not distinguish some IMGT-functional V segments, including TRBV6-2 and TRBV6-3, so those segments were excluded. Most TCR sequences were seen in very few donors, while some public TCRs were found in many individuals. Immune exposure information for the cohort was limited to CMV serostatus. At a false discovery rate of 0.05, a later analysis linked under 20,000 TCR beta sequences to specific HLA alleles. A group of highly shared sequence variants was considered likely to be a technical artifact of the sequencing pipeline. An earlier analysis of 587 of the donors showed that most TCR beta V segments appeared in productive rearrangements either about 87% or about 30% of the time, which broadly matched IMGT annotations. In a later analysis, HLA-associated TCR beta chains were found to be more clonally expanded and to have lower generation probabilities than equally common non-associated chains. Because some donors lacked HLA typing at each locus, the association tests relied only on the typed subset. In vitro tests confirmed that three of the cytomegalovirus-associated TCR beta chains recognize cytomegalovirus antigens. The study listed 150 to 200 TCR beta chains as associated with cytomegalovirus. A further reported finding was that TCR beta sequences accurately predicted the HLA-A and HLA-B alleles for most subjects in the first cohort. The classifier was reported to diagnose cytomegalovirus status with high specificity and sensitivity in both the original and validation cohorts. In a later analysis, most CMV-associated TCR beta chains were found to appear HLA-restricted, with HLA associations seemingly driven largely by CMV exposure. Correlated functional status among segregating V segments might reflect linkage disequilibrium, but an unknown experimental factor could not be ruled out. According to a later genetic analysis, donors in an Asian-associated ancestry cluster had fewer N-insertions in productive TCRs than the roughly 670-donor mean. The authors suggested that the approach could potentially be generalized to other disease states and immunological phenotypes. An association between a missense DCLRE1C variant and V-gene and J-gene trimming of TCR beta chains was found in a later genetic analysis and replicated in an independent cohort. In a later analysis, several top co-occurrence clusters were reported to appear linked to parvovirus B19, influenza, CMV and Epstein-Barr virus.

The chain is assembled from TRBV28 and TRBJ1-1; TRBD1 could be the D gene, as 6 bases match. The source is a man in his thirties or forties in good health and CMV-seronegative. Sequences were obtained from PBMCs. The sequenced DNA: TGTGCCAGCAGTTTGACAGGCGGTACTGAAGCTTTCTTT. The translation is CASSLTGGTEAFF.